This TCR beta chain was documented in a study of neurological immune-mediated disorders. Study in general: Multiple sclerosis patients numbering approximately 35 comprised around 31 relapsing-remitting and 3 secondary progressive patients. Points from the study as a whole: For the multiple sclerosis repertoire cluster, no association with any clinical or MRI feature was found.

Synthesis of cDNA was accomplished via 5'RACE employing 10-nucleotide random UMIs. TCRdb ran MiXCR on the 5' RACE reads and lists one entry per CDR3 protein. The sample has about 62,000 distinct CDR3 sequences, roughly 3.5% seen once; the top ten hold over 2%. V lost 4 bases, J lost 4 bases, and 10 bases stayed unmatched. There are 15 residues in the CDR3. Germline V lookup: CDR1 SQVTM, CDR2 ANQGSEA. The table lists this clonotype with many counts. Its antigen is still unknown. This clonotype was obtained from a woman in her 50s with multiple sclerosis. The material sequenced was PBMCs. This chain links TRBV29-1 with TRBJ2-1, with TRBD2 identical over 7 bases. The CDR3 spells CSVVGGGRGYNEQFF. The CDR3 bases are TGCAGCGTTGTTGGGGGAGGGCGGGGGTACAATGAGCAGTTCTTC.